This T cell receptor (beta chain) originates from a study of blood T cell repertoires in COVID-19. Germline lookup yields CDR1 SGHNT and CDR2 YENEEA. V gave up 0 bases and J gave up 7 bases; unmatched junction bases: 5. This CDR3 is built from 15 residues. The repertoire was sequenced with immunoSEQ multiplex PCR; TCRdb's copy has only in-frame clones and lacks some. The table shows about 310,000 clones, with around 91% occurring only once. The V and J genes are TRBV11-3 and TRBJ2-1; TRBD1 matches at 8 bases. The receptor was derived from a woman aged 40 to 55 who had recovered from COVID-19. The sequencing sample was made of PBMCs or T cells enriched from blood (not recorded which). The CDR3 region has the DNA TGTGCCAGCAGCTTAGACTGGACAGGGAGGAATGAGCAGTTCTTC. Amino acid sequence: CASSLDWTGRNEQFF.